The 17 T cell receptor beta chains below all came from one sample that was sequenced in a study of blood T cell repertoires in COVID-19. Assay: immunoSEQ multiplex PCR; the TCRdb copy retains only in-frame clones and omits some. The data contain 200,000 to 300,000 clones, around 84% of them singletons. Sequencing used peripheral blood. These receptors were collected from a man in his fifties or sixties with acute or convalescent COVID-19.

This clone has just a few counts. The chain combines TRBV13 with TRBJ2-5, with 8 nucleotides matching TRBD1. The CDR3 length is 21 residues. The V and J ends lost 2 bases and 1 base, in that order; junction bases with no gene match: 21. The germline gives CDR1 PRHDT, CDR2 FYEKMQ (reference sequence). In nucleotides, the CDR3 is TGTGCCAGCAGCTTATTTTCCCAGGGGGCGGGATTTGATACTCTCCAAGAGACCCAGTACTTC. Its protein product is CASSLFSQGAGFDTLQETQYF.

This rearrangement joins TRBV6-5 to TRBJ2-7, with TRBD1 identical over 7 bases. V was pared by 6 bases and J by 2 bases, with 10 bases of the junction left unmatched. Germline loops: CDR1 MNHEY, CDR2 SVGAGI. The length of the CDR3 is 15 residues. The CDR3 loop is CASRSEGAGAYEQYF. The CDR3 DNA follows: TGTGCCAGCAGATCCGAGGGGGCGGGTGCCTACGAGCAGTACTTC.

The chain recombines TRBV18 with TRBJ2-3, with D tentatively TRBD2 (5 bases). CDR1 and CDR2 (germline): KGHSH, LQKENI. Trimming pared 10 bases from V and 1 base from J, leaving 12 bases between. The CDR3 totals 13 residues. The DNA for the CDR3 is TGTGCCAACCAGGAGGCCGGCACAGATACGCAGTATTTT. The encoded protein is CANQEAGTDTQYF.

The chain employs TRBV5-8 and TRBJ2-3, with no clear D. The CDR3 is 12 amino acids. CDR1 and CDR2 (germline): SGHTS, YDEGEE. V was shortened by 4 bases and J by 2 bases, with 5 bases between the two germline ends. The CDR3: CASSSNTDTQYF. The CDR3 DNA follows: TGTGCCAGCAGCAGCAACACAGATACGCAGTATTTT.

The chain has TRBV19 and TRBJ2-2; 9 nucleotides align to TRBD1. The junction had 5 bases not matched to a gene; V was cut back by 4 bases and J by 5 bases. The CDR3 has 15 amino acids. CDR1 is LNHDA, CDR2 SQIVND, per germline (reference sequence). The DNA for the CDR3 is TGTGCCAGTAGTACACGGACAGGGGCGACCGGGGAGCTGTTTTTT. Translation: CASSTRTGATGELFF.

The J gene is TRBJ2-3, the V gene TRBV28; 15 nucleotides line up with TRBD2. CDR3 size: 18 residues. V was clipped by 6 bases and J by 2 bases; unmatched bases: 9. Germline CDR1 MDHEN, CDR2 SYDVKM. The CDR3 protein is CASSSYGLAGGYTDTQYF. CDR3 bases: TGTGCCAGCAGCTCCTATGGACTAGCGGGAGGGTACACAGATACGCAGTATTTT.

The V and J genes are TRBV2 and TRBJ1-2; TRBD1 might be the D (6 bases). Germline lookup yields CDR1 SNHLY and CDR2 FYNNEI. V dropped 0 bases and J dropped 4 bases, with 12 bases sitting between them. This CDR3 has 15 amino acids. CDR3 amino acids: CASSEALRDIYGYTF. In DNA, the CDR3 is TGTGCCAGCAGTGAAGCGCTTCGGGACATCTATGGCTACACCTTC.

This chain connects TRBV6-1 to TRBJ2-3; 9 bases fit TRBD1. The V gene's germline CDR1 is MNHNS and CDR2 SASEGT. The CDR3 has 15 residues. V shed 4 bases and J 3 bases; nucleotides not matched to a gene: 5. Here the CDR3 DNA reads TGTGCCAGCAGTGCTCACAGGGGGCTAACAGATACGCAGTATTTT. Amino acid sequence: CASSAHRGLTDTQYF.

The chain uses TRBV7-2 and TRBJ2-5; 8 bases match TRBD2. V lost 0 bases to trimming and J lost 5 bases; unmatched junction nucleotides: 5. CDR1 and CDR2 (germline): SGHTA, FQGNSA. The CDR3 contains 15 residues. This CDR3 is CASSLAGRAWETQYF. CDR3 sequence (DNA): TGTGCCAGCAGCTTAGCCGGGAGGGCGTGGGAGACCCAGTACTTC. The full variable domain, rest sourced from reference TRBV7-2 and TRBJ2-5, is GAGVSQSPSNKVTEKGKDVELRCDPISGHTALYWYRQSLGQGLEFLIYFQGNSAPDKSGLPSDRFSAERTGGSVSTLTIQRTQQEDSAVYLCASSLAGRAWETQYFGPGTRLLVL.

J is TRBJ2-7 and V is TRBV4-3; D not resolved. Germline V gives CDR1 LGHNA, CDR2 YSLEER. V was shortened by 0 bases and J by 7 bases, with 19 bases between the two germline ends. The CDR3 spans 16 residues. The CDR3 region has the DNA TGCGCCAGCAGCCAAGATGTGGCTAGTCGGGTACGGGAGCAGTACTTC. It codes for CASSQDVASRVREQYF.

This clone is a singleton in its sample. The genes are TRBV25-1 and TRBJ1-2; the D is unclear. Germline CDR1 is MGHDK and CDR2 is SYGVNS. CDR3 length equals 14 residues. V was clipped by 3 bases and J by 5 bases, with 13 bases between them. The CDR3 sequence is CASSDWPKLYGYTF. In DNA, the CDR3 is TGTGCCAGCAGTGATTGGCCCAAGTTATATGGCTACACCTTC.

The chain couples TRBV7-9 to TRBJ1-4, with no clear D. The CDR3 has 14 residues. Trimming shortened V by 2 bases and J by 2 bases, and 6 bases separated the two germline ends. Germline loops: CDR1 SEHNR, CDR2 FQNEAQ (reference sequence). CDR3 sequence: CASSLRSTNEKLFF. CDR3 DNA: TGTGCCAGCAGCTTACGCAGTACTAATGAAAAACTGTTTTTT.

This clone was detected once. The chain recombines TRBV10-1 with TRBJ2-7; 7 nucleotides match TRBD1. With V trimmed by 2 bases and J by 12 bases, 7 bases remained unmatched. Per the germline V gene, CDR1 is WNHNN and CDR2 is SYGVQD (reference sequence). This CDR3 contains 12 residues. CDR3 loop: CASSEQRGRPYF. As DNA, the CDR3 is TGCGCCAGCAGTGAGCAAAGGGGGCGGCCGTACTTC.

V usage is TRBV14 and J usage is TRBJ2-7; 9 bases map to TRBD1. Germline CDR1 reads SGHDN; CDR2 reads FVKESK. V shed 4 bases, J shed 5 bases, and the junction held 6 bases outside the gene matches. The length of the CDR3 is 14 residues. CDR3 coding DNA: TGTGCCAGCAGCCTGGCCACAGGGGGCGACGAGCAGTACTTC. This encodes CASSLATGGDEQYF.

J is TRBJ1-3 and V is TRBV29-1; maybe TRBD1 (6 bases). Between the trimmed V and J ends, which lost 7 bases and 0 bases, there was a span of 13 bases. The CDR3 runs 14 residues. Germline V gene data show CDR1 as SQVTM and CDR2 as ANQGSEA. In DNA form, the CDR3 reads TGCAGCGCGGGATCGGACAGCTCTGGAAACACCATATATTTT. This sequence encodes CSAGSDSSGNTIYF.

The genes are TRBV3-1 (or the pseudogene TRBV3-2) and TRBJ2-1; D gene unclear. The ends were cut back, 1 base at V and 8 bases at J, with 9 bases in the middle. CDR3 length: 13 residues. Germline V gene data show CDR1 as LGHDT and CDR2 as YNNKEL (reference sequence). The CDR3 reads CASSQGQGHEQFF. CDR3 nucleotides: TGTGCCAGCAGCCAAGGACAAGGCCATGAGCAGTTCTTC.

The chain employs TRBV2 and TRBJ2-5; TRBD1 aligns across 9 bases. This CDR3 contains 17 residues. V trimming: 1 base; J trimming: 5 bases; junction bases outside the gene matches: 11. The germline gives CDR1 SNHLY, CDR2 FYNNEI. The CDR3 here is CASSEGLGTGKRETQYF. In nucleotides, the CDR3 is TGTGCCAGCAGTGAAGGGCTCGGGACAGGGAAGAGGGAGACCCAGTACTTC.